This T cell receptor (beta chain) was recorded in a study of Ad26.COV2.S vaccination and SARS-CoV-2 variants. Trimming at V came to 5 bases and at J to 0 bases, leaving 6 bases not matched to a gene. The CDR3 extends over 16 amino acids. Germline assignment: CDR1 SGHVS and CDR2 FNYEAQ. Sequenced by immunoSEQ multiplex PCR; TCRdb stores in-frame clones only, minus some. The table has a few hundred thousand clones, over 75% seen once. The treatment was: some 20 received Ad26.COV2.S at low or high dose, single or two shots; several received placebo; per-sample allocation not given. The samples were gathered on day 63 after the first injection of vaccine or placebo.

V and J are TRBV7-6 and TRBJ1-3; 8 bases match TRBD1. This sequence was found in a person between 18 and 59 years old who received the Ad26.COV2.S COVID-19 vaccine or a placebo. Sample: peripheral blood, taken in a trial of Ad26.COV2.S vaccine versus placebo. CDR3 region: CASSARGQDSGNTIYF. Written as DNA, the CDR3 is TGTGCCAGCAGCGCCCGGGGACAGGACTCTGGAAACACCATATATTTT.